This note documents a single T cell receptor (beta chain) sequence. This sample stems from a study of blood T cell repertoires in COVID-19. About the research overall: The samples span acute and convalescent COVID-19 from the United States, Italy and Spain.

In the authors' workflow: Counts of nucleated cells, estimated from reference gene primer amplification, were obtained. Profiling relied on immunoSEQ multiplex PCR, and the TCRdb table lists in-frame clones only, not all of them. Clonal size and the V and J genes are those of that table, whereas D and trimming came from the DNA. Found here are roughly 170,000 clones, approximately 85% of them singletons; the top ten hold around 1.2%. CDR3 length: 16 residues. The V gene lost 0 bases and the J gene lost 4 bases, with 13 bases spanning the gap. Germline V gene lookup returns CDR1 MGHRA and CDR2 YSYEKL.

The receptor was derived from a man in his sixties who had recovered from COVID-19. Sequenced sample: peripheral blood. This chain connects TRBV4-1 to TRBJ2-1, with a weak D call TRBD2 (5 bases). CDR3 nucleotides: TGCGCCAGCAGCCAAGAAAGCCGGGGTTTATACAATGAGCAGTTCTTC. This codes for CASSQESRGLYNEQFF.